This is a list of T cell receptor beta chains from one sample in a study of shared clonotypes between healthy human individuals. Here immunoSEQ multiplex PCR was the method, and the copy in TCRdb shows in-frame clones only, minus some. Of 600,000 or so clones listed, 98% are singletons. Sequencing input: naive CD8+ T cells sorted from blood. Every receptor here comes from a young man in good health. Each CDR3 is given with its conserved first and last residue. A D gene is named only where the DNA matches it firmly. Clone size is given for some rows only: seen once, a few or many times, or a class if the clone is expanded.

D gene	J gene	V gene	clone size	CDR3 protein	CDR3 DNA
TRBD2	TRBJ2-1	TRBV7-9	-	CASSLSWGTSDYNEQFF	TGTGCCAGCAGCTTATCGTGGGGGACTAGCGATTACAATGAGCAGTTCTTC
-	TRBJ2-7	TRBV13	-	CASSLWAERDEQYF	TGTGCCAGCAGCTTATGGGCGGAGCGGGACGAGCAGTACTTC
-	TRBJ2-7	TRBV7-2	once	CASSYREANYEQYF	TGTGCCAGCAGCTACAGGGAAGCCAACTACGAGCAGTACTTC
TRBD2	TRBJ2-1	TRBV30	-	CAWRGGGHNEQFF	TGTGCCTGGAGGGGCGGGGGACACAATGAGCAGTTCTTC
-	TRBJ2-7	TRBV29-1	-	CSVESQTYEQYF	TGCAGCGTTGAAAGTCAGACTTACGAGCAGTACTTC
TRBD1	TRBJ1-2	TRBV27	-	CASTRQGALFGYTF	TGTGCCAGCACCCGCCAGGGGGCTCTCTTTGGCTACACCTTC
-	TRBJ1-5	TRBV4-1	-	CASSPTTGRGNQPQHF	TGCGCCAGCAGCCCTACAACAGGGAGGGGCAATCAGCCCCAGCATTTT
-	TRBJ2-7	TRBV6-5	-	CASSYGRDSYEQYF	TGTGCCAGCAGTTACGGAAGGGACTCCTACGAGCAGTACTTC
TRBD2	TRBJ2-1	TRBV2	-	CASPLLAGGVDEQFF	TGTGCCAGCCCTTTACTAGCGGGAGGGGTCGATGAGCAGTTCTTC
-	TRBJ1-2	TRBV7-9	-	CASSEAGYGYTF	TGTGCCAGCAGCGAGGCAGGATATGGCTACACCTTC
TRBD2	TRBJ2-1	TRBV28	-	CASSKLAGENEQFF	TGTGCCAGCTCAAAACTAGCGGGAGAAAATGAGCAGTTCTTC
-	TRBJ1-1	TRBV5-1	-	CASSFGQGGGTEAFF	TGCGCCAGCAGCTTTGGCCAGGGAGGTGGTACTGAAGCTTTCTTT
-	TRBJ2-5	TRBV5-1	-	CASSLVQGRQETQYF	TGCGCCAGCAGCTTGGTGCAGGGGAGGCAAGAGACCCAGTACTTC
-	TRBJ1-4	TRBV11-2	-	CASSLAGRFVEKLFF	TGTGCCAGCAGCTTAGCCGGCCGATTCGTTGAAAAACTGTTTTTT
-	TRBJ1-1	TRBV10-2	-	CASSASSEAFF	TGCGCCAGCAGTGCGAGTTCTGAAGCTTTCTTT
TRBD1	TRBJ1-1	TRBV29-1	-	CSVEDGDRANTEAFF	TGCAGCGTTGAAGACGGGGACAGGGCGAACACTGAAGCTTTCTTT
-	TRBJ2-7	TRBV9	-	CASSPNSYEQYF	TGTGCCAGCAGCCCAAACTCCTACGAGCAGTACTTC
-	TRBJ1-2	TRBV27	-	CASSLRGWHGYTF	TGTGCCAGCAGTTTACGGGGGTGGCATGGCTACACCTTC
TRBD2	TRBJ2-1	TRBV7-9	-	CASSRTSGSYNEQFF	TGTGCCAGCAGCCGGACTAGCGGGTCTTACAATGAGCAGTTCTTC
-	TRBJ1-2	TRBV14	-	CASSPKKWDLYGYTF	TGTGCCAGCAGCCCAAAAAAGTGGGACCTCTATGGCTACACCTTC
-	TRBJ2-2	TRBV15	-	CATNPSRGASTGELFF	TGTGCCACCAACCCCTCCAGGGGGGCCAGCACCGGGGAGCTGTTTTTT
-	TRBJ1-2	TRBV6-1	-	CASSGWPASNYGYTF	TGTGCCAGCAGTGGCTGGCCAGCCAGTAACTATGGCTACACCTTC
-	TRBJ1-4	TRBV7-2	-	CASSLHREGRWTNEKLFF	TGTGCCAGCAGCCTCCACAGAGAGGGTCGGTGGACTAATGAAAAACTGTTTTTT
-	TRBJ2-7	TRBV10-1	-	CASSQKTYEQYF	TGCGCCAGCAGTCAGAAAACCTACGAGCAGTACTTC
TRBD2	TRBJ2-7	TRBV7-9	once	CASSPGTSGRGLEQYF	TGTGCCAGCAGCCCAGGGACTAGCGGTAGGGGGCTCGAGCAGTACTTC
TRBD2	TRBJ2-1	TRBV7-9	many	CASSLYLAGNNEQFF	TGTGCCAGCAGCTTATACTTAGCGGGTAACAATGAGCAGTTCTTC
-	TRBJ2-1	TRBV11-2	-	CASSYGGGILFDEQFF	TGTGCCAGCAGCTACGGGGGCGGGATCCTGTTTGATGAGCAGTTCTTC
-	TRBJ2-2	TRBV4-1	-	CASSHDRTEKAGELFF	TGCGCCAGCAGCCATGACCGGACAGAGAAGGCCGGGGAGCTGTTTTTT
-	TRBJ2-7	TRBV29-1	-	CSVLEASSFTYEQYF	TGCAGCGTTCTGGAGGCCTCGTCCTTTACCTACGAGCAGTACTTC
TRBD2	TRBJ2-2	TRBV27	once	CASSGYYSGRAPGELFF	TGTGCCAGCAGTGGGTACTACAGCGGGAGGGCCCCCGGGGAGCTGTTTTTT
TRBD1	TRBJ2-7	TRBV5-1	once	CASSTTGDPLYEQYF	TGCGCCAGCAGCACAACAGGGGACCCCCTCTACGAGCAGTACTTC
-	TRBJ2-7	TRBV5-4	-	CASSSRVGENLGEQYF	TGTGCCAGCAGCTCCCGAGTTGGGGAAAATTTGGGCGAGCAGTACTTC
-	TRBJ2-7	TRBV6-1	few	CASSENRDAGYEQYF	TGTGCCAGCAGTGAAAACAGGGATGCGGGCTACGAGCAGTACTTC
TRBD2	TRBJ2-1	TRBV29-1	-	CSVEGWRLAEYNEQFF	TGCAGCGTCGAGGGTTGGAGACTAGCAGAATACAATGAGCAGTTCTTC
-	TRBJ1-2	TRBV27	-	CASSGPGSGYYGYTF	TGTGCCAGCAGCGGACCAGGATCGGGGTACTATGGCTACACCTTC
-	TRBJ2-5	TRBV5-5	-	CASSLFSRGEETQYF	TGTGCCAGCAGCTTGTTTTCTCGAGGCGAAGAGACCCAGTACTTC
-	TRBJ2-7	TRBV6-5	-	CASTPGLLRPEQYF	TGTGCCAGCACCCCCGGCCTACTCCGTCCCGAGCAGTACTTC
TRBD1	TRBJ2-2	TRBV7-9	-	CASTFSGGTGVMELFF	TGTGCCAGCACCTTTTCGGGAGGGACAGGGGTAATGGAGCTGTTTTTT
-	TRBJ2-5	TRBV11-3	-	CASSPEGGEETQYF	TGTGCCAGCAGCCCCGAGGGGGGCGAAGAGACCCAGTACTTC
-	TRBJ2-7	TRBV7-2	-	CASSPEGYEQYF	TGTGCCAGCAGCCCTGAGGGTTACGAGCAGTACTTC
-	TRBJ1-5	TRBV6-5	-	CASRSDRTSNQPQHF	TGTGCCAGCAGATCGGACCGAACCTCCAATCAGCCCCAGCATTTT
-	TRBJ2-5	TRBV18	-	CASSPWDTEGQETQYF	TGTGCCAGCTCACCTTGGGATACAGAGGGGCAGGAGACCCAGTACTTC
TRBD1	TRBJ2-5	TRBV11-2	-	CASSLVDRGRQETQYF	TGTGCCAGCAGCTTAGTTGACAGGGGGCGTCAGGAGACCCAGTACTTC
TRBD2	TRBJ2-2	TRBV2	-	CASSQGLAGGFANTGELFF	TGTGCCAGCAGTCAGGGACTAGCGGGGGGATTCGCGAACACCGGGGAGCTGTTTTTT
TRBD1	TRBJ2-7	TRBV28	-	CATDPWRQGAREQYF	TGTGCCACCGACCCTTGGAGACAGGGGGCGAGGGAGCAGTACTTC
-	TRBJ2-1	TRBV7-9	-	CASSSPAGNKEQFF	TGTGCCAGCAGCTCCCCGGCGGGGAATAAGGAGCAGTTCTTC
-	TRBJ2-3	TRBV11-2	-	CASSLDLPLLADTQYF	TGTGCCAGCAGCTTAGATTTACCCCTCTTGGCAGATACGCAGTATTTT
TRBD2	TRBJ2-1	TRBV6-6	-	CATDPVGGSYEQFF	TGTGCCACCGATCCCGTGGGAGGGAGCTATGAGCAGTTCTTC
TRBD1	TRBJ2-7	TRBV2	-	CASLQGFSEQYF	TGTGCCAGCCTACAGGGGTTCTCCGAGCAGTACTTC
-	TRBJ1-5	TRBV19	-	CASSIGNQPQHF	TGTGCCAGTAGTATAGGCAATCAGCCCCAGCATTTT
TRBD2	TRBJ2-3	TRBV7-9	-	CASSSVGLAAYTDTQYF	TGTGCCAGCAGCTCGGTGGGGCTAGCGGCTTACACAGATACGCAGTATTTT
-	TRBJ1-5	TRBV5-1	-	CASSVGSGDSNQPQHF	TGCGCCAGCAGCGTCGGATCCGGGGATAGCAATCAGCCCCAGCATTTT
-	TRBJ2-7	TRBV5-6	-	CASSSAAWGNPYEQYF	TGTGCCAGCAGCTCGGCGGCGTGGGGGAACCCCTACGAGCAGTACTTC
TRBD2	TRBJ2-6	TRBV5-6	once	CASSPAGGFSGANVLTF	TGTGCCAGCAGCCCAGCGGGAGGCTTCTCTGGGGCCAACGTCCTGACTTTC